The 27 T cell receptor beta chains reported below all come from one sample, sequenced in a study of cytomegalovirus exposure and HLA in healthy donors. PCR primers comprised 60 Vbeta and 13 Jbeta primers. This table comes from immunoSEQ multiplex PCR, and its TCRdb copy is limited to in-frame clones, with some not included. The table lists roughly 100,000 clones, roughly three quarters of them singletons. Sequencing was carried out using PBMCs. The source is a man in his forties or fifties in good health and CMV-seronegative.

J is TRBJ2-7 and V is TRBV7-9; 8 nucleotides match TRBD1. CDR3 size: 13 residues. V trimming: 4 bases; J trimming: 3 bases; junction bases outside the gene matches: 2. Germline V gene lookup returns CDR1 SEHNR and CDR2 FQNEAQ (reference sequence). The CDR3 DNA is TGTGCCAGCAGCTCGGGACAGGACTACGAGCAGTACTTC. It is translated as CASSSGQDYEQYF.

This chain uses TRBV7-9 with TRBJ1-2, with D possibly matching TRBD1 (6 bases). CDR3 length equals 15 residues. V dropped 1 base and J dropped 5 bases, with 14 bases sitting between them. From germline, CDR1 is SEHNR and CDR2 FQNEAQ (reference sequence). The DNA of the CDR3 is TGTGCCAGCAGCTTAGGTGGCCGGGACACGTATGGCTACACCTTC. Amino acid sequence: CASSLGGRDTYGYTF.

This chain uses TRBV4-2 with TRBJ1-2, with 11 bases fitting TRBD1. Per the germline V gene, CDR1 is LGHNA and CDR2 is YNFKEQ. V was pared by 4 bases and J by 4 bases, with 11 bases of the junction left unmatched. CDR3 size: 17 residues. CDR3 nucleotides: TGTGCCAGCAGCCGGGACGCGGGACAGGGGGTAATCTATGGCTACACCTTC. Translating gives CASSRDAGQGVIYGYTF.

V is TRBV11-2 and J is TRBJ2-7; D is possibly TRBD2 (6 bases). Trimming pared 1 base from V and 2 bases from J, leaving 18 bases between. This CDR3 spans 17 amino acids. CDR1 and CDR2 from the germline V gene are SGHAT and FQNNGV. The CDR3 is CASSLVRLGTGTYEQYF. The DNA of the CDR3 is TGTGCCAGCAGCTTAGTACGTTTGGGGACTGGAACCTACGAGCAGTACTTC.

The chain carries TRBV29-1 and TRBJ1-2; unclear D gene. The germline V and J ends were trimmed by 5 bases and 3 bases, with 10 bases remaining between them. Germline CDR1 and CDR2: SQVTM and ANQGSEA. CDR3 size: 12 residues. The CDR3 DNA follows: TGCAGCGTTCGGCCGGCGGACTATGGCTACACCTTC. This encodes CSVRPADYGYTF.

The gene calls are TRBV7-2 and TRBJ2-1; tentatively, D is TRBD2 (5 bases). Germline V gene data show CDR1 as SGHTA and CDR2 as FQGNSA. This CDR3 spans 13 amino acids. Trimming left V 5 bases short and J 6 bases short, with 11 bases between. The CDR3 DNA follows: TGTGCCAGCAGCGCGGGCCCTTCCAATGAGCAGTTCTTC. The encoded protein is CASSAGPSNEQFF.

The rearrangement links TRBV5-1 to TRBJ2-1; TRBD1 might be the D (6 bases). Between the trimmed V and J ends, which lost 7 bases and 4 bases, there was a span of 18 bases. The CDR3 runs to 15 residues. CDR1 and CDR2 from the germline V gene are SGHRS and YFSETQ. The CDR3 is CASLDRDTHYNEQFF. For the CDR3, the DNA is TGCGCCAGCCTGGACAGAGATACGCATTACAATGAGCAGTTCTTC.

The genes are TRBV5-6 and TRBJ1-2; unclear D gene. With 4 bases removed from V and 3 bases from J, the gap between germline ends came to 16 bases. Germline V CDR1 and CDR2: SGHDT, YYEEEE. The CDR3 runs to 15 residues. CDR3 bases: TGTGCCAGCAGCCCCCGAGCGGTTAAGGACTATGGCTACACCTTC. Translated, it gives CASSPRAVKDYGYTF.

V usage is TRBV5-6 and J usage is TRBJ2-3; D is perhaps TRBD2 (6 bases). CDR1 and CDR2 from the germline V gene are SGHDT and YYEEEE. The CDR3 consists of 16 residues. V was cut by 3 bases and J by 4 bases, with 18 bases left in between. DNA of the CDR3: TGTGCCAGCAGCTGGAGGGGCACTCTGCGGTCAGATACGCAGTATTTT. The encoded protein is CASSWRGTLRSDTQYF.

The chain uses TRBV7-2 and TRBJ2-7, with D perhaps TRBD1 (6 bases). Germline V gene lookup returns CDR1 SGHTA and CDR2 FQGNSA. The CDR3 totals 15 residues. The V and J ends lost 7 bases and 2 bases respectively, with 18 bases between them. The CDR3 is CASTLSLDRPYEQYF. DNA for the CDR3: TGTGCCAGCACGTTGAGCCTGGACAGACCCTACGAGCAGTACTTC. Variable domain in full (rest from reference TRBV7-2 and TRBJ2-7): GAGVSQSPSNKVTEKGKDVELRCDPISGHTALYWYRQSLGQGLEFLIYFQGNSAPDKSGLPSDRFSAERTGGSVSTLTIQRTQQEDSAVYLCASTLSLDRPYEQYFGPGTRLTVT.

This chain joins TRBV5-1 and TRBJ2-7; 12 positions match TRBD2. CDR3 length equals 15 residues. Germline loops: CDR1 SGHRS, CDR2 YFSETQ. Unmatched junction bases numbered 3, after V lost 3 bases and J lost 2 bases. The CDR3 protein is CASSWTSGNTYEQYF. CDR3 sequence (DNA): TGCGCCAGCAGCTGGACTAGCGGGAACACCTACGAGCAGTACTTC.

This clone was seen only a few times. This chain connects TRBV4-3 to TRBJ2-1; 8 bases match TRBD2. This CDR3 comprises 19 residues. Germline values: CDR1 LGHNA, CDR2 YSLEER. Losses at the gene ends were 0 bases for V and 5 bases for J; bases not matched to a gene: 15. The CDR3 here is CASSQEYSPGLATHNEQFF. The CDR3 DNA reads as TGCGCCAGCAGCCAAGAATACTCCCCCGGACTAGCAACCCACAATGAGCAGTTCTTC.

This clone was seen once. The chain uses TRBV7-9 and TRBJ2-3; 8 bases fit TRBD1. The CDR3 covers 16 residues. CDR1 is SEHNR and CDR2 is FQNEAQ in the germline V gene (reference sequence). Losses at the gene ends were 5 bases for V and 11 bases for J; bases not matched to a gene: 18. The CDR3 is CASSPTDRGVGRGQYF. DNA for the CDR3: TGTGCCAGCAGCCCAACCGACAGGGGAGTTGGAAGGGGGCAGTATTTT.

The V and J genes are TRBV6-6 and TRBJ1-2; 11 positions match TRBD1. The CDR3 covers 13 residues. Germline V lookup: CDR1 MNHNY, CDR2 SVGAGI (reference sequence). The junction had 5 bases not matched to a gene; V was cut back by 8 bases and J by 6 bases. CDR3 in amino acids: CASAEDRGHGYTF. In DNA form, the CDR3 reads TGTGCCAGCGCCGAGGACAGGGGGCATGGCTACACCTTC.

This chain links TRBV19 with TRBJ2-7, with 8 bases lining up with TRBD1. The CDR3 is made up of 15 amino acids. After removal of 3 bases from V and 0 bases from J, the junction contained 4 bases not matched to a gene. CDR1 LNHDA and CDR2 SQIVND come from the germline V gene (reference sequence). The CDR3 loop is CASSIWQGASYEQYF. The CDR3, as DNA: TGTGCCAGTAGTATTTGGCAGGGGGCCTCCTACGAGCAGTACTTC.

CDR3: CASSPSTSGELFF. The DNA for the CDR3 is TGTGCCAGCTCACCAAGTACTTCCGGGGAGCTGTTTTTT. The V gene is TRBV18, the J gene TRBJ2-2; D ambiguous. Germline V gives CDR1 KGHSH, CDR2 LQKENI. The CDR3 is 13 amino acids. The V end was cut by 2 bases, the J end by 6 bases, with 7 bases between.

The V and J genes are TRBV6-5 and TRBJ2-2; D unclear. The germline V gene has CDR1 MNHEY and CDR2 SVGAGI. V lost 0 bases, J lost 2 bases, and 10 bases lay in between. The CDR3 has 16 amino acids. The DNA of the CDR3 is TGTGCCAGCAGTTACTCGAATTTGGGCAACACCGGGGAGCTGTTTTTT. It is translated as CASSYSNLGNTGELFF.

CDR3 nucleotide sequence: TGTGCCAGCAGCTTATTTGCTAGCGGGAGCACCTACGAGCAGTACTTC. Protein: CASSLFASGSTYEQYF. The chain carries TRBV7-9 and TRBJ2-7; 10 positions agree with TRBD2. Germline assignment: CDR1 SEHNR and CDR2 FQNEAQ (reference sequence). With V trimmed by 2 bases and J by 2 bases, 6 bases remained unmatched. The CDR3 runs to 16 residues.

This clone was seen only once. The CDR3: CASTIGLAGDDTQYF. CDR3 DNA: TGTGCCAGTACCATAGGACTAGCGGGGGACGATACGCAGTATTTT. The J gene is TRBJ2-3, the V gene TRBV19, with 13 bases lining up with TRBD2. The CDR3 consists of 15 residues. With V trimmed by 7 bases and J by 6 bases, 7 bases remained unmatched. Germline CDR1 and CDR2: LNHDA and SQIVND (reference sequence).

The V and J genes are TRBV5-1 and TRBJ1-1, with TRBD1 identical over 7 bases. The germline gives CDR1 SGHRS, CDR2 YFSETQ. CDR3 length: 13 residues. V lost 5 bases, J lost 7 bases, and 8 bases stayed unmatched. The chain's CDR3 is CASRKEGAFEAFF. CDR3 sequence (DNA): TGCGCCAGCAGAAAGGAGGGGGCCTTTGAAGCTTTCTTT.

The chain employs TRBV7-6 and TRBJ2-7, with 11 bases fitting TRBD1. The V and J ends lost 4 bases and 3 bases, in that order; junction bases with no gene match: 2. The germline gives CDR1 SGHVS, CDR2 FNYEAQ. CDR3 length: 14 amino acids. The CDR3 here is CASSSGQGVYEQYF. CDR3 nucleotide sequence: TGTGCCAGCAGCTCGGGACAGGGGGTCTACGAGCAGTACTTC.

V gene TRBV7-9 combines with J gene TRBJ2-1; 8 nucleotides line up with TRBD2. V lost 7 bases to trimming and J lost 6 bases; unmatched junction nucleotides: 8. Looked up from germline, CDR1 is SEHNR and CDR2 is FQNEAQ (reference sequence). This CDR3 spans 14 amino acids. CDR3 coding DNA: TGTGCCAGCACCTCGAGCGGGAGCGGCAATGAGCAGTTCTTC. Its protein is CASTSSGSGNEQFF.

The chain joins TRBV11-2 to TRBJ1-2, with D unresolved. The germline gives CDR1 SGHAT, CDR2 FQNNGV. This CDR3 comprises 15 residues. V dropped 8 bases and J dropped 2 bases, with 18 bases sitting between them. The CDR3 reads CASSPAGTRNYGYTF. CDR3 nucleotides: TGTGCCAGCTCCCCGGCCGGCACTAGAAACTATGGCTACACCTTC.

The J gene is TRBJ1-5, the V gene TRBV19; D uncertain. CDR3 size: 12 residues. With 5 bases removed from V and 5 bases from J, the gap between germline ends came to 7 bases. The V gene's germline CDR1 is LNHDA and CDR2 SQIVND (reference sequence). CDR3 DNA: TGTGCCAGTAGTTTCCTTTATCAGCCCCAGCATTTT. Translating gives CASSFLYQPQHF.

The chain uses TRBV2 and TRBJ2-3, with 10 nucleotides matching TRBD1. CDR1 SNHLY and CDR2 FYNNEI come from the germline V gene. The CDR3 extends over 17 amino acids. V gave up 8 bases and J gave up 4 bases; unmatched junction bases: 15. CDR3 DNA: TGTGCCAGCGCACCCGGGACAGGGGTCCTCATTTCAGATACGCAGTATTTT. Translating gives CASAPGTGVLISDTQYF.

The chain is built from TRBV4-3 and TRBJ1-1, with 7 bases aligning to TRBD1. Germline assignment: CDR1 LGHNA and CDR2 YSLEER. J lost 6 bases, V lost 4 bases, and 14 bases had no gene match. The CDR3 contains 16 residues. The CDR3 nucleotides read TGCGCCAGCAGCCTCCAAGCCGGGAACAGGGGCGCTGAAGCTTTCTTT. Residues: CASSLQAGNRGAEAFF.

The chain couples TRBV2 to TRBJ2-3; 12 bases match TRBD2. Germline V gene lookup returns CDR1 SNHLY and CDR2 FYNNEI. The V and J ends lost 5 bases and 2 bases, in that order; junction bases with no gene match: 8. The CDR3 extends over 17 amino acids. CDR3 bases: TGTGCCAGCAGTTTGTCCGGACTAGCGGGGCTCACAGATACGCAGTATTTT. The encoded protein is CASSLSGLAGLTDTQYF.